The clone carrying this T cell receptor (beta chain) has more than one count but fewer than ten. The data derive from a study of blood T cell repertoires in COVID-19. Study in general: Whether acute or convalescent, the COVID-19 samples came from the United States, Italy and Spain.

Sequencing used immunoSEQ multiplex PCR; TCRdb keeps in-frame clones, though not all of them. Altogether about 160,000 clones are present, less than 90% being singletons, with the ten largest covering 5.5% to 8.5%. CDR1 MDHEN and CDR2 SYDVKM come from the germline V gene. The CDR3 runs to 13 residues. The V gene end was trimmed by 4 bases and the J gene end by 8 bases; junction bases not matched to a gene: 7. The chain recombines TRBV28 with TRBJ1-2; 7 nucleotides align to TRBD1. Sequencing was carried out using PBMCs or T cells enriched from blood (not recorded which). The clonotype was recovered from a woman between 50 and 59 years old who had recovered from COVID-19. The CDR3 DNA reads as TGTGCCAGCAGTTCCTCGACAGGGTGGGGCTACACCTTC. Amino acid sequence: CASSSSTGWGYTF.